This T cell receptor beta chain is drawn from a study of cytomegalovirus exposure and HLA in healthy donors. General study points: Researchers reported in a later analysis that a missense DCLRE1C variant was tied to TCR beta V- and J-gene trimming.

Of note for this clone: Its antigen is currently unknown.

PCR used 60 Vbeta primers and 13 Jbeta primers. How the authors handled the data: A later analysis tallied approximately 80 million unique TCR beta chains, around 10 million of them shared. Clones were read by immunoSEQ multiplex PCR, and TCRdb kept only the in-frame ones, dropping some. V and J calls and clone size are those listed in that table; D and trimming were worked out from the DNA. Counted here are 280,000 or so clones, about 90% occurring once; the ten biggest clones make up approximately 2.4%. The material sequenced was PBMCs. The source is a woman under 30 in good health and CMV-seronegative.

CDR3 amino acids: CASSIVSGQGNTEAFF. Written as DNA, the CDR3 is TGTGCCAGTAGTATAGTCTCCGGACAGGGGAACACTGAAGCTTTCTTT. The rearrangement joins TRBV19 to TRBJ1-1, with 8 bases fitting TRBD1. The CDR3 consists of 16 residues. The junction had 5 bases not matched to a gene; V was cut back by 1 base and J by 1 base. Germline CDR1 and CDR2: LNHDA and SQIVND (reference sequence). The variable domain in full, with the rest retrieved from reference TRBV19 and TRBJ1-1, is DGGITQSPKYLFRKEGQNVTLSCEQNLNHDAMYWYRQDPGQGLRLIYYSQIVNDFQKGDIAEGYSVSREKKESFPLTVTSAQKNPTAFYLCASSIVSGQGNTEAFFGQGTRLTVV.